The entry below gives a single T cell receptor beta chain sequence along with its context. Stable or active relapsing-remitting multiple sclerosis, untreated and meeting revised McDonald criteria, defined the controls. The sample belongs to a study of CD8 T cells in Susac syndrome. RNA, at roughly 0.45 to 1 ug, was reverse transcribed with random hexamers. The CDR3 of TCR beta was amplified by immunoSEQ multiplex PCR across 54 Vbeta and 13 Jbeta. One entry per CDR3 protein results from TCRdb running MiXCR on the immunoSEQ multiplex PCR reads. The repertoire has 100,000 to 150,000 distinct CDR3 sequences, over 75% of them found once; the top ten carry roughly 0.5%. This CDR3 has 15 amino acids. V lost 8 bases and J lost 6, with 21 bases in between. The germline CDR1 and CDR2 sequences are LNHDA and SQIVND (reference sequence).

The sequencing sample was made of CD8+ T cells from PBMCs. The receptor comes from a human donor with multiple sclerosis. The rearrangement links TRBV19 to TRBJ2-3; perhaps TRBD1 as D (5 bases). The CDR3 region is CASATTPTGPDTQYF. Here the CDR3 DNA reads TGTGCCAGTGCGACCACTCCAACAGGCCCCGATACGCAGTATTTT.